These T cell receptor beta chains were read from a single sample in a study of blood T cell repertoires in COVID-19. Sequencing used immunoSEQ multiplex PCR; TCRdb keeps in-frame clones, though not all of them. The sample yields 190,000 or so clones, 85% to 90% seen once. Sequencing was carried out using PBMCs or T cells enriched from blood (not recorded which). These receptor sequences come from a young man who had recovered from COVID-19. The CDR3 runs from the conserved cysteine through the conserved F or W. The D gene is left open where the match is weak. Not all rows give a size; the values are once, few, many and, for expanded clones, a class.

NA	TRBJ1-2	NA	TRBV12-3/TRBV12-4	TGTGCCAGCAGTTCATCGGGGGACTATGGCTACACCTTC	CASSSSGDYGYTF
NA	TRBJ2-1	NA	TRBV4-3	TGCGCCAGCAGCCAAGTCACATCCTACAATGAGCAGTTCTTC	CASSQVTSYNEQFF
NA	TRBJ2-3	TRBD2	TRBV27	TGTGCCAGCAGCGTCGCCTTCCTAGCGGGAGGCCGAGGGACTAGCACAGATACGCAGTATTTT	CASSVAFLAGGRGTSTDTQYF
NA	TRBJ2-7	NA	TRBV3-1/TRBV3-2	TGTGCCAGCAGCAAAAACAGGGAACTAACTCACGAGCAGTACTTC	CASSKNRELTHEQYF
NA	TRBJ1-2	NA	TRBV23-1	TGCGCCAGCAGTCAACCTTGTTCGGATGGCTACACCTTC	CASSQPCSDGYTF
once	TRBJ2-3	TRBD2	TRBV4-3	TGCGCCAGCAGCCAAACTCCGGGACTAGCGGCTAGCACAGATACGCAGTATTTT	CASSQTPGLAASTDTQYF
NA	TRBJ2-3	TRBD1	TRBV19	TGTGCCAGTAGCGGACAGGCTAGCACAGATACGCAGTATTTT	CASSGQASTDTQYF
NA	TRBJ1-2	NA	TRBV29-1	TGCAGCGTTGCCGGGACACCTAACTATGGCTACACCTTC	CSVAGTPNYGYTF
NA	TRBJ1-2	TRBD1	TRBV28	TGTGCCAGCAGTACGCCGGGACAGGGTAATGGCTACACCTTC	CASSTPGQGNGYTF
NA	TRBJ1-5	TRBD1	TRBV19	TGTGCCAGTAGTATCCCCCCCCGGACAGGGGGCAACCAGCCCCAGCATTTT	CASSIPPRTGGNQPQHF
NA	TRBJ2-2	TRBD2	TRBV4-2	TGTGCCAGCAGCCAAGCCAGGGAGGGGAGCGGGGAGCTGTTTTTT	CASSQAREGSGELFF
NA	TRBJ1-5	TRBD1	TRBV7-2	TGTGCCAGCAGCTTAGGGACAGGGATCAATCAGCCCCAGCATTTT	CASSLGTGINQPQHF
NA	TRBJ2-7	NA	TRBV9	TGTGCCAGCAGCGTAGATGGGGCCAGACAGTACTTC	CASSVDGARQYF
NA	TRBJ2-5	NA	TRBV5-1	TGCGCCAGCATCCGAACAGGGCAGGGGCCCCAAGAGACCCAGTACTTC	CASIRTGQGPQETQYF
NA	TRBJ2-3	TRBD2	TRBV6-4	TGTGCCAGCAGTGCGGGGGGAGAGGCAGATACGCAGTATTTT	CASSAGGEADTQYF
NA	TRBJ2-2	TRBD1	TRBV19	TGTGCCAGTAGCCTCGGGACAGGGCGTCTGGCCGGGGAGCTGTTTTTT	CASSLGTGRLAGELFF
NA	TRBJ2-7	TRBD1	TRBV11-2	TGTGCCAGCAGCAAAGGGGGACAGGTTTACGAGCAGTACTTC	CASSKGGQVYEQYF
NA	TRBJ2-5	TRBD2	TRBV7-9	TGTGCCAGCAGCTTCGGACTAGCGAATCAAGAGACCCAGTACTTC	CASSFGLANQETQYF
NA	TRBJ1-1	NA	TRBV15	TGTGCCACCAGCAAAGGACTCAAGAACACTGAAGCTTTCTTT	CATSKGLKNTEAFF
NA	TRBJ1-4	NA	TRBV18	TGTGCCAGCTCATCCGGGGGTGAGGTTGATGAAAAACTGTTTTTT	CASSSGGEVDEKLFF
NA	TRBJ1-1	NA	TRBV6-6	TGTGCCAGCAGGATTAGAACGAACACTGAAGCTTTCTTT	CASRIRTNTEAFF
NA	TRBJ2-7	TRBD2	TRBV19	TGTGCCAGTAGTACGGCCCTAGCGGGGGTATCCTACGAGCAGTACTTC	CASSTALAGVSYEQYF
few	TRBJ2-7	NA	TRBV2	TGTGCCAGCAGTGAAAGGCTAGTCGGGGGAAGCTCCTACGAGCAGTACTTC	CASSERLVGGSSYEQYF
once	TRBJ2-7	NA	TRBV3-1/TRBV3-2	TGTGCCAGCAGCCAATTGGGAGGGGGGCAGTACTTC	CASSQLGGGQYF
NA	TRBJ1-4	NA	TRBV28	TGTGCCAGCAGTTTGGGCCAGGGAAAAAATGAAAAACTGTTTTTT	CASSLGQGKNEKLFF
NA	TRBJ1-1	TRBD1	TRBV4-2	TGTGCCAGCAGCCAAGCTCAGGGACAGAAGGCGAACACTGAAGCTTTCTTT	CASSQAQGQKANTEAFF
few	TRBJ2-7	NA	TRBV3-1/TRBV3-2	TGTGCCAGCAGCCAAGTTCAGACCTACGAGCAGTACTTC	CASSQVQTYEQYF
NA	TRBJ2-5	TRBD1	TRBV29-1	TGCAGCTCACGGACAGGGGTCGAGACCCAGTACTTC	CSSRTGVETQYF
once	TRBJ2-7	TRBD2	TRBV2	TGTGCCAGCAGTGACATCCCGGGACTAGCGGGAGGGCCTAGCTCCTACGAGCAGTACTTC	CASSDIPGLAGGPSSYEQYF
NA	TRBJ2-1	TRBD1	TRBV6-5	TGTGCCAGCAGCCGAGGACAGGAAGGCAATGAGCAGTTCTTC	CASSRGQEGNEQFF
NA	TRBJ1-2	NA	TRBV7-6	TGTGCCAGCAGCTTAGGGGCAGCCAACTATGGCTACACCTTC	CASSLGAANYGYTF
NA	TRBJ1-1	NA	TRBV2	TGTGCCAGCAGTGAATCTAGACAGGCAAACACTGAAGCTTTCTTT	CASSESRQANTEAFF
NA	TRBJ2-1	TRBD2	TRBV27	TGTGCCAGCAGTTTCGAAGGGGAGGGACTAGCGGGAGCTGAGCAGTTCTTC	CASSFEGEGLAGAEQFF
NA	TRBJ2-1	NA	TRBV6-5	TGTGCCAGCAGTTCGGTAGCGGCATCCTACAATGAGCAGTTCTTC	CASSSVAASYNEQFF
NA	TRBJ2-3	NA	TRBV11-2	TGTGCCAGCAGCTTACTGGCAGGCCAAACAGATACGCAGTATTTT	CASSLLAGQTDTQYF
NA	TRBJ2-5	TRBD2	TRBV5-4	TGTGCCAGCAGCTTGGGGCCAGCGGGGGGTCAAGAGACCCAGTACTTC	CASSLGPAGGQETQYF
NA	TRBJ2-7	TRBD1	TRBV6-5	TGTGCCAGCAGCAACCAGGGGGCCTATTACGAGCAGTACTTC	CASSNQGAYYEQYF
NA	TRBJ2-7	TRBD1	TRBV19	TGTGCCAGTAGTTCCGGGACAGGGGCCTACGAGCAGTACTTC	CASSSGTGAYEQYF
NA	TRBJ2-3	TRBD2	TRBV29-1	TGCAGCGTTGTGTCTAGCGGGGGCCCCGCGCATACAGATACGCAGTATTTT	CSVVSSGGPAHTDTQYF
NA	TRBJ2-7	TRBD1	TRBV30	TGTGCCTGGGGGACAGCCTACGAGCAGTACTTC	CAWGTAYEQYF
once	TRBJ2-1	TRBD2	TRBV24-1	TGTGCCACCAGTGGTAGCGGGGGGGCCGACAATGAGCAGTTCTTC	CATSGSGGADNEQFF
NA	TRBJ2-7	NA	TRBV19	TGTGCCAGTAGTGCCGCCTACGACATTTCCTACGAGCAGTACTTC	CASSAAYDISYEQYF
NA	TRBJ2-7	TRBD1	TRBV3-1/TRBV3-2	TGTGCCAGCAGCCAAGCGGACAGGGTCTACGAGCAGTACTTC	CASSQADRVYEQYF
NA	TRBJ1-2	TRBD1	TRBV9	TGTGCCAGCAGCGTAGACAGGGGGCCCTATGGCTACACCTTC	CASSVDRGPYGYTF
NA	TRBJ1-3	TRBD1	TRBV6-5	TGTGCCAGCAGCCCACGACAGGGGGGAAACACCATATATTTT	CASSPRQGGNTIYF
NA	TRBJ1-5	TRBD1	TRBV3-1/TRBV3-2	TGTGCCAGCAGCCCGGACAGGGGGCAGCCCCAGCATTTT	CASSPDRGQPQHF
NA	TRBJ1-4	NA	TRBV7-9	TGTGCCAGCAGTTATCAGGGAGGTAATGAAAAACTGTTTTTT	CASSYQGGNEKLFF
NA	TRBJ2-5	NA	TRBV7-6	TGTGCCAGCAGCCAAGCGGACAGTAACCAAGAGACCCAGTACTTC	CASSQADSNQETQYF
NA	TRBJ1-1	NA	TRBV6-5	TGTGCCAGCAGAAGAGGCCAGATGAACACTGAAGCTTTCTTT	CASRRGQMNTEAFF
NA	TRBJ2-7	NA	TRBV15	TGTGCCACCAGCACCATTCCCGAGGCCGAGCAGTACTTC	CATSTIPEAEQYF
NA	TRBJ2-7	NA	TRBV7-9	TGTGCCAGCAGCCCCCCCTCGTACGAGCAGTACTTC	CASSPPSYEQYF